This T cell receptor (beta chain) was documented in a study of PD-L1 blockade in urothelial cancer. Overall study context: Blood was evaluated 3 weeks (second dose) and 6 weeks after therapy began. Typically, measured as a median, blood samples had over 120,000 T cells.

This CDR3 spans 14 amino acids. V lost 5 bases and J lost 6, with 16 bases in between. CDR1 and CDR2 from the germline V gene are SGHRS and YFSETQ. Synthetically made TCR analog templates were put into each PCR as spikes. Repertoires were generated with immunoSEQ multiplex PCR, while TCRdb's copy carries only in-frame clones and drops some. The sample yields around 50,000 clones, roughly 84% seen once. Time point described: pretreatment peripheral blood. Sample: PBMCs, taken around atezolizumab (anti-PD-L1) treatment. The sequence derives from a man over 45 with urothelial cancer. The rearrangement joins TRBV5-1 to TRBJ2-3, with a weak D call TRBD2 (5 bases). Here the CDR3 reads CASSTGNTQDTQYF. For the CDR3, the DNA is TGCGCCAGCAGTACGGGGAACACACAGGATACGCAGTATTTT.